This TCR beta chain originates from a study of beta chain features in type 1 diabetes. Naive, central memory, regulatory and stem cell-like memory cells within the CD4+ compartment were sorted using CD45RO/CCR7/CD25/CD127/CD95/CD27. Overall study results and limits: Here, the possible influence of HLA type (on TCRB rearrangement) remained unresolved. Type 1 diabetes patients showed a moderate but significant shortening of TCRB CDR3s in all four CD4+ subsets. At VDJ recombination sites, type 1 diabetes patients had fewer insertions and more deleted nucleotides.

Trimming removed 1 base from V and 6 bases from J; junction bases left unmatched: 3. The CDR3 contains 14 residues. Germline loops: CDR1 LGHNA, CDR2 YNFKEQ. In the case of this clone: Its antigen is unidentified.

The isolated RNA, all of it, was reverse transcribed, so expressed TCRB transcripts were what got sequenced. Libraries were prepared by immunoSEQ multiplex PCR; TCRdb keeps only in-frame clonotypes and omits some of them. Here the sample spans approximately 37,000 clones, about 64% being singletons. This TCR derives from a woman aged 25-40 years in good health. The sequenced sample consisted of Tregs from blood. This chain uses TRBV4-2 with TRBJ2-1; 7 nucleotides agree with TRBD2. The CDR3 here is CASSQGGGPNEQFF. CDR3 bases: TGTGCCAGCAGCCAAGGGGGGGGACCCAATGAGCAGTTCTTC.